What follows is one T cell receptor beta chain and its context. Its antigen is not identified. Generated by immunoSEQ multiplex PCR, the TCRdb table keeps only in-frame clones and is missing some. The table includes tens of thousands of clones, roughly nine tenths detected once. The entry originates in a study of T cell responses to AZD1222 COVID-19 vaccine. Study at large: Second doses were pooled across both intervals (about 4 or about 12 weeks).

Study-wide results and limits: Sampling captured repertoires only after the peak T cell response. Mapped onto spike, vaccine-associated CD4 TCRs spanned it and were dominant at 160-218 and 743-854. Possibly, clonal diversity was underestimated; donors were largely white British and included more females.

The sequence derives from an adult in good health. Source: peripheral blood, taken on day 0 of AZD1222 vaccination.

The DNA for the CDR3 is TGTGCCAGCTCACCAAGTCAGGGGCTGAGTGTAGAGGGCTACACCTTC. Translated, it gives CASSPSQGLSVEGYTF. This chain links TRBV18 with TRBJ1-2; possibly TRBD1 for D (6 bases). Germline assignment: CDR1 KGHSH and CDR2 LQKENI. V dropped 2 bases and J dropped 8 bases, with 21 bases sitting between them. CDR3 length equals 16 residues. Supplemented by reference TRBV18 and TRBJ1-2, the full variable domain reads NAGVMQNPRHLVRRRGQEARLRCSPMKGHSHVYWYRQLPEEGLKFMVYLQKENIIDESGMPKERFSAEFPKEGPSILRIQQVVRGDSAAYFCASSPSQGLSVEGYTFGSGTRLTVV.